The rows below give T cell receptor beta chains drawn from one sample of a study of follicular helper T cells after annual influenza vaccination. TCRdb keeps only in-frame clones here, not all; method: immunoSEQ multiplex PCR. The sample has more than 7,500 clones, roughly 85% seen once; the top ten hold around 3.1%. The sample in question was CXCR5+ CD38- circulating T follicular helper cells from blood, obtained on the day of influenza vaccination. The receptors were gathered from an adult who received the influenza vaccine. CDR3s include the opening cysteine and the closing phenylalanine or tryptophan. Each record gives: J gene, clone size, D gene, V gene, CDR3 DNA, CDR3 protein. A D gene is named only where the DNA matches it firmly. Clone size, where shown, is once, few, many, or a class for clones that have expanded.

TRBJ1-1,NA,NA,TRBV2,TGTGCCAGCCGCCTCGACCGGAACACTGAAGCTTTCTTT,CASRLDRNTEAFF
TRBJ2-7,NA,NA,TRBV2,TGTGCCAGCAGTCTCACACAGGGAGTAGAGCAGTACTTC,CASSLTQGVEQYF
TRBJ1-5,NA,NA,TRBV4-2,TGTGCCAGCAGCCAAGACATTGGGGGAACGGGCAATCAGCCCCAGCATTTT,CASSQDIGGTGNQPQHF
TRBJ2-3,once,NA,TRBV19,TGTGCCAGTAGTATTGAGGGGACCACAGATACGCAGTATTTT,CASSIEGTTDTQYF
TRBJ2-2,NA,NA,TRBV28,TGTGCCAGCAGTTCTCTAGGCGGGGTGACCGGGGAGCTGTTTTTT,CASSSLGGVTGELFF
TRBJ2-7,NA,NA,TRBV6-1,TGTGCCAGCAGTGAAGTAGGGGGAGCATTCTACGAGCAGTACTTC,CASSEVGGAFYEQYF
TRBJ1-1,NA,NA,TRBV30,TGTGCCTGGAGTGGCAGGAGGGACACTGAAGCTTTCTTT,CAWSGRRDTEAFF
TRBJ2-3,NA,TRBD2,TRBV5-4,TGTGCCAGCAGCTGGGGGCCGGGAGGGCCTGTAGATACGCAGTATTTT,CASSWGPGGPVDTQYF
TRBJ2-7,NA,NA,TRBV5-1,TGCGCCAGCAGCTCACAGGCCTACGAGCAGTACTTC,CASSSQAYEQYF
TRBJ2-7,NA,TRBD1,TRBV19,TGTGCCAGTAGTATGGGACAGGGTGAGCAGTACTTC,CASSMGQGEQYF
TRBJ2-3,NA,NA,TRBV18,TGTGCCAGCTCACCTAGCACAGATACGCAGTATTTT,CASSPSTDTQYF
TRBJ2-5,NA,NA,TRBV7-2,TGTGCCAGCAGCTATATCCCACGGGAGACCCAGTACTTC,CASSYIPRETQYF
TRBJ2-1,NA,TRBD2,TRBV7-8,TGTGCCAGCAGCCGGACTAGCGGGAGTGGTAAGCAGTTCTTC,CASSRTSGSGKQFF
TRBJ1-5,NA,NA,TRBV2,TGTGCCAGCAGGGAGACAGGCCTTAGCAATCAGCCCCAGCATTTT,CASRETGLSNQPQHF
TRBJ2-1,NA,NA,TRBV6-6,TGTGCCAGCAGTTACCCCGCTGGGGGCAATGAGCAGTTCTTC,CASSYPAGGNEQFF
TRBJ1-4,once,NA,TRBV5-5,TGTGCCAGCAGCCTGTCCAACCCCGCAACTAATGAAAAACTGTTTTTT,CASSLSNPATNEKLFF
TRBJ2-5,once,TRBD2,TRBV19,TGTGCCAGTAGTGATATTAGCGGGGGGGCCGGGAAGACCCAGTACTTC,CASSDISGGAGKTQYF
TRBJ2-7,NA,NA,TRBV30,TGTGCCTGGAGTGAACGGAGCTCGTCCTACGAGCAGTACTTC,CAWSERSSSYEQYF
TRBJ2-5,NA,NA,TRBV5-4,TGTGCCAGCAGCACGGAGAGCATGAGGGGGGAGACCCAGTACTTC,CASSTESMRGETQYF
TRBJ1-4,NA,NA,TRBV4-3,TGCGCCAGCAGCCAAGCCCATTACAGGAACGGGAATGAAAAACTGTTTTTT,CASSQAHYRNGNEKLFF
TRBJ2-3,NA,TRBD2,TRBV9,TGTGCCAGCAGCGTAGACCAAGCGGGGGGATCAGATACGCAGTATTTT,CASSVDQAGGSDTQYF
TRBJ1-2,few,TRBD1,TRBV27,TGTGCCAGCAGTTTCCGGACAGGAAGGGGCTACACCTTC,CASSFRTGRGYTF
TRBJ2-1,NA,TRBD1,TRBV2,TGTGCCAGCAGTGGTGGACAGGGGGCTTGGAATGAGCAGTTCTTC,CASSGGQGAWNEQFF
TRBJ1-1,NA,NA,TRBV28,TGTGCCAGCAGGCCCATTAGGGGACGGGACACTGAAGCTTTCTTT,CASRPIRGRDTEAFF
TRBJ2-3,NA,NA,TRBV9,TGTGCCAGCGGACGACAGTCCAGCACAGATACGCAGTATTTT,CASGRQSSTDTQYF
TRBJ2-2,few,TRBD1,TRBV7-3,TGTGCCAGCAGAAAAAATGGGACAGTGAACACCGGGGAGCTGTTTTTT,CASRKNGTVNTGELFF
TRBJ1-6,NA,NA,TRBV28,TGTGCCAGCAGTTTAATCGCGGAACCCCTCCACTTT,CASSLIAEPLHF
TRBJ2-2,NA,TRBD2,TRBV25-1,TGTGCCAGCAGTCCCCGGACTAGTGAAGCCGGGGAGCTGTTTTTT,CASSPRTSEAGELFF
TRBJ2-5,NA,TRBD1,TRBV28,TGTGCCAGCAGGGAGTATAGGACAGGGGTTGCAGAGACCCAGTACTTC,CASREYRTGVAETQYF
TRBJ2-2,NA,NA,TRBV11-2,TGTGCCAGCCAACCGAACACCGGGGAGCTGTTTTTT,CASQPNTGELFF
TRBJ2-7,NA,TRBD2,TRBV4-2,TGTGCCAGCAGCCACCTTAGCGGGAGGGGGAGCTCCTACGAGCAGTACTTC,CASSHLSGRGSSYEQYF
TRBJ1-5,few,NA,TRBV5-5,TGTGCCAGCAGCTTTTTGCACGGCAATCAGCCCCAGCATTTT,CASSFLHGNQPQHF
TRBJ1-5,NA,NA,TRBV7-8,TGTGCCAGCAGCTTAGGTCCACAGAGCAATCAGCCCCAGCATTTT,CASSLGPQSNQPQHF
TRBJ2-5,NA,TRBD2,TRBV7-9,TGTGCCAGCAGCTTAGGGGCTAGCGGAGAACCCCAAGAGACCCAGTACTTC,CASSLGASGEPQETQYF
TRBJ2-2,NA,NA,TRBV4-3,TGCGCCAGCAGCCGAGAACTGCTCACCGGGGAGCTGTTTTTT,CASSRELLTGELFF
TRBJ2-5,NA,NA,TRBV30,TGTGCCTGGAGTGTAGCTTCACAAATGGGGGAGACCCAGTACTTC,CAWSVASQMGETQYF
TRBJ2-6,NA,NA,TRBV25-1,TGTGCCAGCAGTGGACAGTCCTCTGGGGCCAACGTCCTGACTTTC,CASSGQSSGANVLTF
TRBJ2-7,once,NA,TRBV29-1,TGCAGCGTTGAAGCGGGGGACGGTTCCTACGAGCAGTACTTC,CSVEAGDGSYEQYF
TRBJ2-7,NA,NA,TRBV19,TGTGCCAGTAGTCCCGGTACAGGGTGGGAGTCCTACGAGCAGTACTTC,CASSPGTGWESYEQYF
TRBJ2-5,NA,NA,TRBV5-4,TGTGCCAGCAGCTTGCGGGGGGCTGATGAGACCCAGTACTTC,CASSLRGADETQYF
TRBJ1-6,few,NA,TRBV19,TGTGCCAGTAGGCAGGGAATGAATTCACCCCTCCACTTT,CASRQGMNSPLHF
TRBJ1-6,few,TRBD1,TRBV5-5,TGTGCCAGCAGCTCCTCCGGGACAGGGTCATCACCCCTCCACTTT,CASSSSGTGSSPLHF
TRBJ2-3,NA,TRBD2,TRBV5-6,TGTGCCAGCAGCTCGCCCTCGGCTAGCGGGGGGAGGGCAGATACGCAGTATTTT,CASSSPSASGGRADTQYF
TRBJ1-1,NA,NA,TRBV11-2,TGTGCCAGCAGCTTAGAGAGGGTAACTGAAGCTTTCTTT,CASSLERVTEAFF
TRBJ2-7,NA,NA,TRBV10-3,TGTGCCATCAGAGCCGACTCCACCTACGAGCAGTACTTC,CAIRADSTYEQYF
TRBJ1-5,NA,TRBD1,TRBV7-2,TGTGCCAGCAGCCGGGACAGTGATCAGCCCCAGCATTTT,CASSRDSDQPQHF